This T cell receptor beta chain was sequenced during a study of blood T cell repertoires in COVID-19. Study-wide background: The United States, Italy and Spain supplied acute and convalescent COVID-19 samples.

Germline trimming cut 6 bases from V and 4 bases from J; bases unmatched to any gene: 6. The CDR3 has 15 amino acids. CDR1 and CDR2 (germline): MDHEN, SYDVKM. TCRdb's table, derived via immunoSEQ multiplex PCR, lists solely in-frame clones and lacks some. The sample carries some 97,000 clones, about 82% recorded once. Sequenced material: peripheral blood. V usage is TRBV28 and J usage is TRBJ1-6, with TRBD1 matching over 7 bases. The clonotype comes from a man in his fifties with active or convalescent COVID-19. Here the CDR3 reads CASSLRDSYNSPLHF. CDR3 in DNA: TGTGCCAGCAGCCTCAGGGACAGTTATAATTCACCCCTCCACTTT.